These 15 T cell receptor beta chains were sequenced from one sample in a study of T-cell reconstitution after alpha-beta-depleted transplantation in children. Molecular barcoding with unique molecular identifiers was used for the TCRbeta library. From the PCR reads, TCRdb called clonotypes with MiXCR, one entry per CDR3 protein. The table lists over 400,000 distinct CDR3 sequences, over 40% of them singletons. The material was PBMCs, obtained before TCRalphabeta/CD19-depleted stem cell transplant. All receptors derive from a girl between 2 and 10 years old with aplastic anemia, due to receive a stem cell transplant.

This clonotype was observed a handful of times. The V call is TRBV2, the J call TRBJ1-2; perhaps TRBD1 as D (6 bases). The CDR3 extends over 13 amino acids. The germline CDR1 and CDR2 sequences are SNHLY and FYNNEI. Trimming pared 9 bases from V and 7 bases from J, leaving 18 bases between. The CDR3 region is CASSFQGFGGYTF. The CDR3 DNA sequence: TGTGCCAGTTCCTTCCAGGGGTTCGGTGGCTACACCTTC.

This clonotype was observed a few times. V is TRBV20-1 and J is TRBJ1-6, with no clear D. This CDR3 contains 14 residues. V dropped 1 base and J dropped 5 bases, with 9 bases sitting between them. Looked up from germline, CDR1 is DFQATT and CDR2 is SNEGSKA (reference sequence). DNA of the CDR3: TGCAGTGCTAGAGTGGACGGGAATAATTCACCCCTCCACTTT. This gives the protein CSARVDGNNSPLHF.

In its sample, this clonotype was seen a few times. The V gene is TRBV24-1, the J gene TRBJ2-6; tentative D call: TRBD1 (6 bases). Germline V gene lookup returns CDR1 KGHDR and CDR2 SFDVKD. The CDR3 contains 15 residues. V gave up 6 bases and J gave up 1 base, with 9 bases separating them. CDR3 sequence: CATSLRGSGANVLTF. CDR3 in DNA: TGTGCCACCAGTCTGAGGGGGTCTGGGGCCAACGTCCTGACTTTC.

This clonotype was counted at least ten times. The chain combines TRBV3-1 with TRBJ2-1; TRBD2 matches 13 bases. The ends lost 6 bases at V and 10 bases at J; junction bases unmatched: 9. The germline gives CDR1 LGHDT, CDR2 YNNKEL (reference sequence). The CDR3 covers 15 residues. Written as DNA, the CDR3 is TGTGCCAGCAGACCGGGACTAGCGGGGTCTAGGGAGCAGTTCTTC. Translation: CASRPGLAGSREQFF.

This clonotype was picked up a small number of times. This chain uses TRBV7-9 with TRBJ2-1; TRBD2 might be the D (6 bases). The CDR3 loop spans 15 amino acids. The V gene's germline CDR1 is SEHNR and CDR2 FQNEAQ (reference sequence). V lost 4 bases and J lost 2, with 12 bases in between. This CDR3 reads CASSSQRAAYNEQFF. The CDR3 DNA reads as TGTGCCAGCAGCTCCCAGCGGGCAGCCTACAATGAGCAGTTCTTC. Together with reference TRBV7-9 and TRBJ2-1, the CDR3 gives the full variable domain: DTGVSQNPRHKITKRGQNVTFRCDPISEHNRLYWYRQTLGQGPEFLTYFQNEAQLEKSRLLSDRFSAERPKGSFSTLEIQRTEQGDSAMYLCASSSQRAAYNEQFFGPGTRLTVL.

This rearrangement joins TRBV4-2 to TRBJ1-1, with a possible D match to TRBD1 (6 bases). This CDR3 has 19 residues. V was trimmed by 4 bases and J by 1 base, leaving 25 bases between them. CDR1 is LGHNA and CDR2 is YNFKEQ in the germline V gene. The CDR3 loop reads CASSRYLPGAARANTEAFF. CDR3 nucleotide sequence: TGTGCCAGCAGCCGATACCTCCCAGGGGCCGCCAGGGCGAACACTGAAGCTTTCTTT.

This clonotype appeared a single time. The chain combines TRBV6-5 with TRBJ1-3; TRBD1 might be the D (5 bases). The CDR3 runs 15 residues. Trimming shortened V by 0 bases and J by 3 bases, and 9 bases separated the two germline ends. Looked up from germline, CDR1 is MNHEY and CDR2 is SVGAGI. The CDR3 bases are TGTGCCAGCAGTTACTCGCGGGGGGTTGGAAACACCATATATTTT. This gives the protein CASSYSRGVGNTIYF.

CDR3 nucleotides: TGTGCCAGCAGTATCTCCGACGTGGGGCACTCCTACAATGAGCAGTTCTTC. Translating gives CASSISDVGHSYNEQFF. The V gene is TRBV12-3 or TRBV12-4, the J gene TRBJ2-1; possibly TRBD1 for D (5 bases). The V end lost 5 bases, the J end lost 0 bases, and 17 bases lay between the germline ends. The length of the CDR3 is 17 residues.

A few counts support this clonotype. The CDR3 is CASLRSGSRRTDTQYF. The CDR3 DNA sequence: TGCGCCAGCCTGAGGAGCGGGAGCCGCCGCACAGATACGCAGTATTTT. The J gene is TRBJ2-3, the V gene TRBV10-2, with 8 bases aligning to TRBD2. After removal of 8 bases from V and 1 base from J, the junction contained 11 bases not matched to a gene. Germline V lookup: CDR1 WSHSY, CDR2 SAAADI. This CDR3 spans 16 amino acids.

V gene TRBV20-1 combines with J gene TRBJ2-1, with 14 nucleotides matching TRBD2. Losses at the gene ends were 2 bases for V and 6 bases for J; bases not matched to a gene: 12. Germline V gene lookup returns CDR1 DFQATT and CDR2 SNEGSKA (reference sequence). The CDR3 runs to 18 residues. CDR3 DNA sequence: TGCAGTGCTAGAACGCCGGGACTAGCGGGAGAGTCTCGCAATGAGCAGTTCTTC. This encodes CSARTPGLAGESRNEQFF.

This clonotype was counted many times. The rearrangement uses TRBV7-8 and TRBJ2-7; tentatively, D is TRBD1 (5 bases). The CDR3 is made up of 14 amino acids. Trimming stripped 2 bases from V and 3 bases from J, with 11 bases between. CDR1 is SGHVS and CDR2 is FQNEAQ in the germline V gene. CDR3 protein: CASSLRARVYEQYF. DNA of the CDR3: TGTGCCAGCAGCTTACGGGCCAGGGTCTACGAGCAGTACTTC.

CDR3 protein: CSATPLDEQFF. In nucleotides, the CDR3 is TGCAGTGCTACCCCGCTGGATGAGCAGTTCTTC. The chain links TRBV20-1 to TRBJ2-1; no firm D call. There are 11 residues in the CDR3. Germline CDR1 reads DFQATT; CDR2 reads SNEGSKA (reference sequence). With 4 bases removed from V and 8 bases from J, the gap between germline ends came to 9 bases.

In this sample, this clonotype turned up a few times. This chain connects TRBV9 to TRBJ1-4; 10 bases match TRBD1. Germline-derived CDR1 and CDR2 are SGDLS and YYNGEE. This CDR3 has 16 amino acids. V dropped 4 bases and J dropped 8; count of bases not matched to a gene: 11. CDR3 DNA sequence: TGTGCCAGCAGCCCCAGACAGGGGGCATACGAGGAAAAACTGTTTTTT. Translation gives CASSPRQGAYEEKLFF. Full variable domain (outside the CDR3, taken from reference TRBV9 and TRBJ1-4): DSGVTQTPKHLITATGQRVTLRCSPRSGDLSVYWYQQSLDQGLQFLIQYYNGEERAKGNILERFSAQQFPDLHSELNLSSLELGDSALYFCASSPRQGAYEEKLFFGSGTQLSVL.

This chain links TRBV11-2 with TRBJ2-3; possible D gene TRBD1, 6 bases. CDR1 is SGHAT, CDR2 FQNNGV, per germline. The CDR3 consists of 15 residues. V shed 1 base and J shed 5 bases, with 13 bases lying between them. CDR3 in amino acids: CASSLGGRSGDTQYF. The DNA for the CDR3 is TGTGCCAGCAGCTTAGGGGGGCGTTCAGGAGATACGCAGTATTTT.

Many counts were recorded for this clonotype. The chain uses TRBV5-1 and TRBJ2-1; tentatively, D is TRBD2 (5 bases). This CDR3 has 13 amino acids. Trimming took 6 bases from V and 0 from J, leaving 7 bases between them. Germline V gene sequence: CDR1 SGHRS, CDR2 YFSETQ. The CDR3 bases are TGCGCCAGCACTGGGAGCTCCTACAATGAGCAGTTCTTC. Its protein is CASTGSSYNEQFF.